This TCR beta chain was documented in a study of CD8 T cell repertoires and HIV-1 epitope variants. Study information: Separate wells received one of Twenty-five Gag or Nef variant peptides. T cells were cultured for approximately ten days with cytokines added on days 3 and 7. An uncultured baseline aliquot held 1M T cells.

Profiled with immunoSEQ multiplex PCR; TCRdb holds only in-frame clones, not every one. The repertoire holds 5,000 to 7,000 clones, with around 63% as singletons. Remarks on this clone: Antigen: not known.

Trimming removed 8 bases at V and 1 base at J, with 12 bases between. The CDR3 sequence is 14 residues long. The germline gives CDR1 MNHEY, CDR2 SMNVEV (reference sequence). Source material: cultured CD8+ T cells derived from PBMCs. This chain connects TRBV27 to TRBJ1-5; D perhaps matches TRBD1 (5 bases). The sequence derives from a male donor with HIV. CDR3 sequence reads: CASREAGSNQPQHF. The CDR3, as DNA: TGTGCCAGCCGGGAGGCAGGGAGCAATCAGCCCCAGCATTTT.